This T cell receptor beta chain derives from a study of CD8 T cells in Susac syndrome. Study details: Treatment status at blood draw for the Susac syndrome patients was therapy-naive, corticosteroids, or intravenous immunoglobulin alone. Study outcomes and limitations: About 5 Susac-specific public clones appeared in CD8+ TEMRA repertoires, and sixteen in total CD8+ repertoires.

The patients with Susac syndrome satisfied recently defined diagnostic criteria for either definite or probable disease. To note about this clonotype: Antigen unknown.

An input of 0.5 to 1 ug of RNA was subjected to reverse transcription using random hexamers. TCR beta CDR3 was amplified by immunoSEQ multiplex PCR. This amplification extended across 54 Vbeta and 13 Jbeta segments. TCRdb reanalysed the immunoSEQ multiplex PCR reads using MiXCR and keeps one entry per CDR3 protein. The sample yields 75,000 to 100,000 distinct CDR3 sequences, approximately 93% seen once. The sequenced sample was CD8+ T cells from PBMCs. This sequence was found in a human donor with Susac syndrome.

The CDR3 DNA sequence: TGCAGTGCTAGGCGCCCGGGGACTAGCTGGATCTACGAGCAGTACTTC. Amino acids: CSARRPGTSWIYEQYF. J is TRBJ2-7 and V is TRBV20-1, with 9 nucleotides matching TRBD2. Germline-derived CDR1 and CDR2 are DFQATT and SNEGSKA (reference sequence). V shed 3 bases and J 3 bases; nucleotides not matched to a gene: 12. This CDR3 region has 16 residues.